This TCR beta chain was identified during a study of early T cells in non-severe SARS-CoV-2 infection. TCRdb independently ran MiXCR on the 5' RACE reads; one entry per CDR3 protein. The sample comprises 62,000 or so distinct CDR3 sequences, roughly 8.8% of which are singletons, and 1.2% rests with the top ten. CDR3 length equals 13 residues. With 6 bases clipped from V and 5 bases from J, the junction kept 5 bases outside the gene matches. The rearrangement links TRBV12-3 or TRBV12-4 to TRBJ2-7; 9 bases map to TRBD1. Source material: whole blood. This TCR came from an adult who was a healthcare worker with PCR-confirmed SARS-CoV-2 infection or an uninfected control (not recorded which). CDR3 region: CASSQDRGHEQYV. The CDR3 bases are TGTGCCAGCAGCCAGGACAGGGGCCACGAGCAGTACGTC.